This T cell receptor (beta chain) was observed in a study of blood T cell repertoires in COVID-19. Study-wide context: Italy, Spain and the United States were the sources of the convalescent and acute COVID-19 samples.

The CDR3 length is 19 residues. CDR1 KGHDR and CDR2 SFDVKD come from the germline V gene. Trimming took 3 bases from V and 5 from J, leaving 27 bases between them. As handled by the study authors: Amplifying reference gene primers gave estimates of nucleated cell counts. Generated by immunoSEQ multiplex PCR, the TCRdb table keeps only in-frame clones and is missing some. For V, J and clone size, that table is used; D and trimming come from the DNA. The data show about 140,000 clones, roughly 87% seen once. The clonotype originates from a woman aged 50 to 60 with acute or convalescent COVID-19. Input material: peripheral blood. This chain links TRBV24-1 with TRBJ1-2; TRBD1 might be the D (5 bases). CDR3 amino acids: CATSDTPLRDSSIGYGYTF. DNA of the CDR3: TGTGCCACCAGTGATACCCCTCTCCGGGACTCCTCGATTGGGTATGGCTACACCTTC.